This entry lists 10 T cell receptor beta chains sequenced from one sample in a study of CXCR3-negative and CXCR3-positive naive CD8 T cells (dated by TCRdb to between 2018 and 2021). Data came from a NextSeq 550. The Human TCR Profiling Kit (MiLaboratory) was used to prepare UMI-labeled 5' RACE TRB cDNA libraries. With the reads reprocessed by TCRdb, a single entry stands for each CDR3 protein sequence and no DNA is reported. Per the sample table, the count is 45,000 to 55,000 distinct CDR3 sequences. The ten biggest clones cover over 14% of the sample. Material for sequencing was memory CD8+ T cells from blood. Interpreted using the paper, the cell subset or site label stands for: conventional CD8+ memory T cells (TMEM), sorted as controls. The receptors stem from a human donor in good health. Some clones in this sample may be carry-over from other donors' samples.

V is TRBV9 and J is TRBJ2-1; the D call of TRBD2 rests on TCRdb alone, since no DNA is present to check it. There are 18 residues in the CDR3. Germline assignment: CDR1 SGDLS and CDR2 YYNGEE. The CDR3 loop is CASSATYHGLADSNEQFF.

This chain uses TRBV4-3 with TRBJ2-1; TCRdb names TRBD2, which stays unverified in the absence of DNA. Looked up from germline, CDR1 is LGHNA and CDR2 is YSLEER. CDR3 size: 22 residues. The CDR3 sequence is CASSQSGPRRSRTSGSLDEQFF.

This chain joins TRBV4-2 and TRBJ1-5. CDR1 and CDR2 from the germline V gene are LGHNA and YNFKEQ. CDR3 length equals 14 residues. The CDR3 is CASSLGLSNQPQHF.

The CDR3 spells CASRPAGYEQYF. The V and J genes are TRBV28 and TRBJ2-7; the TCRdb call, TRBD2, lacks DNA for checking. The CDR3 covers 12 residues. The germline V gene has CDR1 MDHEN and CDR2 SYDVKM.

This chain joins TRBV29-1 and TRBJ2-7; absent DNA, TCRdb's TRBD1 call cannot be checked. The CDR3 consists of 16 residues. Per the germline V gene, CDR1 is SQVTM and CDR2 is ANQGSEA. CDR3 in amino acids: CSVELRGDRLPYEQYF.

The chain employs TRBV7-8 and TRBJ1-2; TCRdb gives TRBD1 as the D gene, but with no DNA this cannot be confirmed. Looked up from germline, CDR1 is SGHVS and CDR2 is FQNEAQ. The CDR3 contains 15 residues. The CDR3 loop reads CASSLETGYEGGYTF.

The CDR3 loop is CASSEQDGELFF. The V and J genes are TRBV25-1 and TRBJ2-2. CDR1 is MGHDK and CDR2 is SYGVNS in the germline V gene. This CDR3 comprises 12 residues. Drawing the rest from reference TRBV25-1 and TRBJ2-2, the complete variable domain is EADIYQTPRYLVIGTGKKITLECSQTMGHDKMYWYQQDPGMELHLIHYSYGVNSTEKGDLSSESTVSRIRTEHFPLTLESARPSHTSQYLCASSEQDGELFFGEGSRLTVL.

The chain is built from TRBV4-3 and TRBJ1-1; with no DNA, the TCRdb D assignment of TRBD1 cannot be verified. The CDR3 length is 13 residues. Germline V gene data show CDR1 as LGHNA and CDR2 as YSLEER. The CDR3 loop is CASSQGDSAEAFF.

CDR3 sequence: CSARGSGGASDTQYF. The rearrangement links TRBV20-1 to TRBJ2-3; TCRdb returns TRBD2, unconfirmable since there is no DNA. Germline assignment: CDR1 DFQATT and CDR2 SNEGSKA (reference sequence). The CDR3 length is 15 residues.

The V call is TRBV28, the J call TRBJ2-1; the D call of TRBD2 rests on TCRdb alone, since no DNA is present to check it. The CDR3 length is 18 residues. The germline V gene has CDR1 MDHEN and CDR2 SYDVKM. The CDR3 sequence is CASSPTTSGRATYNEQFF.